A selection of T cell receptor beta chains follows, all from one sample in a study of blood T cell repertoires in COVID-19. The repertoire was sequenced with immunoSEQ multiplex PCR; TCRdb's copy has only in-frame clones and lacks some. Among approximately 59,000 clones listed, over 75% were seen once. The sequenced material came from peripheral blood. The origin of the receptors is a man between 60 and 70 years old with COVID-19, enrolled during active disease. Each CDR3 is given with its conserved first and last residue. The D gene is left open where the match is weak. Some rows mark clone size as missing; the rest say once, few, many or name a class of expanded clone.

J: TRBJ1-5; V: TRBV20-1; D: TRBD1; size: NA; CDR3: CSAIDPGGGQPQHF; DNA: TGCAGTGCTATTGATCCAGGGGGCGGTCAGCCCCAGCATTTT
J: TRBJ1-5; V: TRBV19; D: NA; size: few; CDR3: CASSVDNRGNQPQHF; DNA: TGTGCCAGTAGTGTGGACAACCGGGGCAATCAGCCCCAGCATTTT
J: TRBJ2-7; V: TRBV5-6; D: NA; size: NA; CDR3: CASSGALGEQYF; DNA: TGTGCCAGCAGCGGGGCTCTGGGGGAGCAGTACTTC
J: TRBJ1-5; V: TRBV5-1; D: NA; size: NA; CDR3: CASSSQGNQPQHF; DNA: TGCGCCAGCAGCTCACAGGGTAATCAGCCCCAGCATTTT
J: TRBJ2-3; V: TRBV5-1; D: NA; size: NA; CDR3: CASSLYDRTTDTQYF; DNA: TGCGCCAGCAGCTTGTACGACAGAACCACAGATACGCAGTATTTT
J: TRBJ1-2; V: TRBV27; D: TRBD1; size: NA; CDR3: CASSSDRGVYGYTF; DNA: TGTGCCAGCAGTTCGGACAGGGGGGTCTATGGCTACACCTTC
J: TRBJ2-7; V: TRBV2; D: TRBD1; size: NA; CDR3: CASSGTGSVYEQYF; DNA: TGTGCCAGCAGTGGGACAGGGTCGGTCTACGAGCAGTACTTC
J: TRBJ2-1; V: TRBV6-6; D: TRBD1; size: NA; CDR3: CASSYTGTGSNEQFF; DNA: TGTGCCAGCAGTTATACCGGGACAGGGAGCAATGAGCAGTTCTTC
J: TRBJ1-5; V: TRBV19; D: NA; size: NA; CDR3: CASNYGNQPQHF; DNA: TGTGCCAGTAATTACGGTAACCAGCCCCAGCATTTT
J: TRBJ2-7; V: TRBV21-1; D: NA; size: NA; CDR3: CASRLRGLAHYEQYF; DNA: TGTGCCAGCAGGTTGCGGGGACTAGCGCACTACGAGCAGTACTTC
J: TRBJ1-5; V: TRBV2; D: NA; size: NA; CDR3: CASRQGQGNQPQHF; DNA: TGTGCCAGCAGGCAGGGGCAGGGCAATCAGCCCCAGCATTTT
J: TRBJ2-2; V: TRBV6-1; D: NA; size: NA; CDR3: CASSDTGGTGELFF; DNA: TGTGCCAGCAGTGATACAGGAGGGACCGGGGAGCTGTTTTTT
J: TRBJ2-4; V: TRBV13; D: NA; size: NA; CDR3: CASSFFQQGPKNIQYF; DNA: TGTGCCAGCAGCTTTTTTCAACAGGGTCCCAAAAACATTCAGTACTTC
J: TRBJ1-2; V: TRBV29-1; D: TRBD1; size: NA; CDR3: CSVEQGGYGYTF; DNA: TGCAGCGTTGAACAGGGGGGCTATGGCTACACCTTC
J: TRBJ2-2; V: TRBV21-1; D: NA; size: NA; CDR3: CASSKGGLAGLNTGELFF; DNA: TGTGCCAGCAGCAAAGGAGGGCTAGCGGGGCTGAACACCGGGGAGCTGTTTTTT
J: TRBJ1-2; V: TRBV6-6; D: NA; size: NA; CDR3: CASSRDSRGYTF; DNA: TGTGCCAGCAGCCGGGACTCCCGGGGCTACACCTTC
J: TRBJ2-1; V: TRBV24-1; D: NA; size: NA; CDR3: CATSGQKGNEQFF; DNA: TGTGCCACCAGTGGGCAAAAGGGGAACGAGCAGTTCTTC
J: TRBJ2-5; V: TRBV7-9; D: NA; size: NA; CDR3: CASSARLEETQYF; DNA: TGTGCCAGCAGCGCCAGACTAGAAGAGACCCAGTACTTC
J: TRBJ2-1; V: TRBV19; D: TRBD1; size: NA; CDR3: CASSIIEGTGGRNEQFF; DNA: TGTGCCAGTAGTATAATAGAGGGGACAGGGGGTAGGAATGAGCAGTTCTTC
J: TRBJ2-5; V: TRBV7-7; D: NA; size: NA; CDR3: CASSRDFQETQYF; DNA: TGTGCTAGCAGTAGGGACTTCCAAGAGACCCAGTACTTC
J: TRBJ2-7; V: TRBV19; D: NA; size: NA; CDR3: CASSIPGSYEQYF; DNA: TGTGCCAGTAGTATCCCCGGGTCCTACGAGCAGTACTTC
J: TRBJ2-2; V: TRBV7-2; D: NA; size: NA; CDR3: CASSSRDSGELFF; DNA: TGTGCCAGCAGCTCCCGGGACTCCGGGGAGCTGTTTTTT
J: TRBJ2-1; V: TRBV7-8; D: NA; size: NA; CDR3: CASSLGDEQFF; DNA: TGTGCCAGCAGCTTAGGAGATGAGCAGTTCTTC
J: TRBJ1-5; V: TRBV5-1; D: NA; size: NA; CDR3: CASSSAGGSQPQHF; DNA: TGCGCCAGCAGCTCCGCGGGAGGCTCTCAGCCCCAGCATTTT
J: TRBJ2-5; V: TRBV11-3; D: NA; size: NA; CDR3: CASSFSLAGKETQYF; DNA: TGTGCCAGCAGCTTTTCTTTGGCAGGGAAAGAGACCCAGTACTTC
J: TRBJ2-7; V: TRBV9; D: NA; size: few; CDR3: CASSAALWDPGDEQYF; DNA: TGTGCCAGCAGCGCCGCCCTGTGGGACCCAGGGGACGAGCAGTACTTC
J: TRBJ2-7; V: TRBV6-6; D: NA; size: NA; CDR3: CASRDRQEAYEQYF; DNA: TGTGCCAGCAGGGATAGGCAGGAAGCCTACGAGCAGTACTTC
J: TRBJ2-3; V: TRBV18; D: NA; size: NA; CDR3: CASSPGSGRTDTQYF; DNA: TGTGCCAGCTCACCAGGAAGCGGTCGCACAGATACGCAGTATTTT
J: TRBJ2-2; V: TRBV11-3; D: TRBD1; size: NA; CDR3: CASSRLILRQGEKTGELFF; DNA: TGTGCCAGCAGCCGACTCATCTTAAGACAGGGGGAAAAAACCGGGGAGCTGTTTTTT
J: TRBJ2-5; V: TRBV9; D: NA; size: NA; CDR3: CASSTRGHTGETQYF; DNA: TGTGCCAGCAGCACCCGCGGACATACTGGAGAGACCCAGTACTTC
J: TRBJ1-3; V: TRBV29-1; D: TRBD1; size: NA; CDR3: CSASGTGGSGNTIYF; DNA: TGCAGCGCCTCCGGGACAGGGGGCTCTGGAAACACCATATATTTT
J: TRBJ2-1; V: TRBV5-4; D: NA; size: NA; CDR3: CASSLFVSIPYNEQFF; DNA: TGTGCCAGCAGCTTGTTTGTTTCCATCCCCTACAATGAGCAGTTCTTC
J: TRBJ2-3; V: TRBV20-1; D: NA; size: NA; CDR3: CSASFPSPDTQYF; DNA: TGCAGTGCTAGTTTCCCTAGTCCAGATACGCAGTATTTT
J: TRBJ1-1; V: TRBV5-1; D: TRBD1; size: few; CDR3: CASSRDRGLTEAFF; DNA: TGCGCCAGCAGCCGGGACAGGGGGCTGACTGAAGCTTTCTTT
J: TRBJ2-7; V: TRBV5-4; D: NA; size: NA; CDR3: CASSPPATGLLSYEQYF; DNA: TGTGCCAGCAGCCCTCCTGCGACTGGCCTACTTTCCTACGAGCAGTACTTC
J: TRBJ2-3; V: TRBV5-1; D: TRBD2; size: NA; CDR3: CASSLEASGVTDTQYF; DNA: TGCGCCAGCAGCTTGGAGGCAAGCGGGGTCACAGATACGCAGTATTTT
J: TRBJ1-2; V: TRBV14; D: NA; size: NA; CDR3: CASSQLQDGYTF; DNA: TGTGCCAGCAGCCAACTTCAGGATGGCTACACCTTC
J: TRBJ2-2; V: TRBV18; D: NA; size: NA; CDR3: CASSPPEGTGELFF; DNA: TGTGCCAGCTCACCACCGGAGGGGACGGGGGAGCTGTTTTTT
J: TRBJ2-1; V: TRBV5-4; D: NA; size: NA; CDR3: CASSLVGSYEQFF; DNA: TGTGCCAGCAGTTTGGTTGGCTCCTATGAGCAGTTCTTC
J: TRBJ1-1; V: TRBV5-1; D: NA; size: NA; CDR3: CASSLKGGGNTEAFF; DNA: TGCGCCAGCAGCTTGAAGGGAGGAGGGAACACTGAAGCTTTCTTT
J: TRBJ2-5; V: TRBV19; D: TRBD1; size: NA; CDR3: CASRRAGGEETQYF; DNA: TGTGCCAGTAGAAGGGCAGGGGGTGAGGAGACCCAGTACTTC
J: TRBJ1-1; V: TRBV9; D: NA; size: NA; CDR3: CASSVVAEAFF; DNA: TGTGCCAGCAGCGTAGTCGCGGAAGCTTTCTTT
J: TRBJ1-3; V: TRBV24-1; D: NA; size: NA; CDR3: CATEKATGNTIYF; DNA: TGTGCCACCGAGAAAGCTACTGGAAACACCATATATTTT
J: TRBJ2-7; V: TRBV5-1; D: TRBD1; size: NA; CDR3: CASSWGQGSIYEQYF; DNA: TGCGCCAGCAGCTGGGGACAGGGAAGTATCTACGAGCAGTACTTC
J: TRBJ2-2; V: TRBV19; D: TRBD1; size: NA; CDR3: CASSVGQPNTGELFF; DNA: TGTGCCAGTAGCGTGGGACAGCCGAACACCGGGGAGCTGTTTTTT
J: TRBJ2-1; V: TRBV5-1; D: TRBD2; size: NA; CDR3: CASSSSLAGVNWGAYNEQFF; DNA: TGCGCCAGCAGCTCCTCACTCGCGGGAGTCAATTGGGGCGCCTACAATGAGCAGTTCTTC
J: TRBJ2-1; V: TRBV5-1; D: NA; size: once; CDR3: CASSGGTSGVEQFF; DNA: TGCGCCAGCAGCGGGGGGACCTCGGGGGTTGAGCAGTTCTTC
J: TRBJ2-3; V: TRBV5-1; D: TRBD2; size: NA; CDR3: CASSWTSGGFPDTQYF; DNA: TGCGCCAGCAGCTGGACTAGCGGGGGCTTTCCAGATACGCAGTATTTT
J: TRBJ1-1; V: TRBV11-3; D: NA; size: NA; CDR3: CASSFYSNTEAFF; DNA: TGTGCCAGCAGCTTTTACTCGAACACTGAAGCTTTCTTT
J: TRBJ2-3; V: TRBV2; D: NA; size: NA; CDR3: CASRRAQLISTDTQYF; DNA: TGTGCCAGCAGGCGGGCTCAGCTTATTAGCACAGATACGCAGTATTTT
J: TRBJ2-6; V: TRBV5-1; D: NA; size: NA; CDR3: CASSLASGAGANVLTF; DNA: TGCGCCAGCAGCTTGGCCTCAGGGGCTGGGGCCAACGTCCTGACTTTC
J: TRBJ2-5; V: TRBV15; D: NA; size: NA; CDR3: CATSSAKGVATQYF; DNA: TGTGCCACCAGCAGTGCCAAGGGGGTTGCGACCCAGTACTTC
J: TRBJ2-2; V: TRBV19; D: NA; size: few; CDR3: CASIPGGQGLNTGELFF; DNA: TGTGCCAGTATCCCCGGTGGGCAGGGCCTGAACACCGGGGAGCTGTTTTTT
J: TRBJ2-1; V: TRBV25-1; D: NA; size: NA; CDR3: CASSVLVGSRSSYNEQFF; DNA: TGTGCCAGCAGTGTCCTCGTCGGGAGCCGGAGCTCCTACAATGAGCAGTTCTTC
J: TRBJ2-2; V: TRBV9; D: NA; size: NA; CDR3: CASSPPTYGELFF; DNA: TGTGCCAGCAGCCCACCCACCTACGGGGAGCTGTTTTTT
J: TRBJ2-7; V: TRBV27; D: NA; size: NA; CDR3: CASSLSGHNLYEQYF; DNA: TGTGCCAGCAGTTTGTCGGGACACAATCTCTACGAGCAGTACTTC
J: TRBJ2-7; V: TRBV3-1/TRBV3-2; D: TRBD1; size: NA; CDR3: CASSQPAGTGNREQYF; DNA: TGTGCCAGCAGCCAGCCGGCAGGGACAGGTAATCGAGAGCAGTACTTC
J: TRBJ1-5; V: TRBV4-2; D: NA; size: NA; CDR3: CASSQGPGGRQPQHF; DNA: TGTGCCAGCAGCCAAGGCCCCGGGGGGCGGCAGCCCCAGCATTTT
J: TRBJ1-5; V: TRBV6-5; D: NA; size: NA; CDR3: CASSYTQQYQPQHF; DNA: TGTGCCAGCAGTTACACACAACAATATCAGCCCCAGCATTTT
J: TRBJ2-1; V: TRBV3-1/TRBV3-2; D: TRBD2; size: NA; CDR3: CASSDQFWGGGSNEQFF; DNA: TGTGCCAGCAGCGATCAATTTTGGGGGGGAGGTAGTAATGAGCAGTTCTTC